The rows below give T cell receptor beta chains drawn from one sample of a study of blood T cell repertoires in COVID-19. Assay: immunoSEQ multiplex PCR; the TCRdb copy retains only in-frame clones and omits some. Altogether about 400,000 clones are present, around 87% being singletons, with the ten largest covering approximately 1.9%. The sequenced material came from PBMCs or T cells enriched from blood (not recorded which). Receptors were obtained from a man in his forties in a cohort exposed to, infected with or recovered from COVID-19 (not recorded which). Each CDR3 is given with its conserved first and last residue. D genes are given only for firm matches. Size is stated for part of the rows, as once, few or many counts, or as a class when the clone is expanded.

abundance,v_gene,j_gene,d_gene,CDR3nt,CDR3aa
.,TRBV11-2,TRBJ2-7,TRBD2,TGTGCCAGCAGCCAAGCCGGGACTAGCGTGTCCTACGAGCAGTACTTC,CASSQAGTSVSYEQYF
many,TRBV10-3,TRBJ2-7,TRBD2,TGTGCCATCAGTGAAAGTTTCTTACTAGCGGGGAGCTCCTACGAGCAGTACTTC,CAISESFLLAGSSYEQYF
few,TRBV7-9,TRBJ1-2,TRBD1,TGTGCCAGCAGCTACAGGGGTGGCTACACCTTC,CASSYRGGYTF
.,TRBV6-5,TRBJ2-3,TRBD1,TGTGCCAGCAGTTCGCTCCGGACAGGGTATCGTCATACGCAGTATTTT,CASSSLRTGYRHTQYF
.,TRBV11-3,TRBJ1-6,.,TGTGCCAGCACCCACCGGGACTCAGTGGGGGGTTCACCCCTCCACTTT,CASTHRDSVGGSPLHF
once,TRBV2,TRBJ1-1,TRBD1,TGTGCCAGCGTCCGGGACAGGGGCACTGAAGCTTTCTTT,CASVRDRGTEAFF
.,TRBV3-1/TRBV3-2,TRBJ1-4,.,TGTGCCAGCAGCCAAGATCGGGGAGGTGGTGAAAAACTGTTTTTT,CASSQDRGGGEKLFF
once,TRBV25-1,TRBJ2-3,.,TGTGCCAGCAGTGCTAGATCACATACGCAGTATTTT,CASSARSHTQYF
.,TRBV5-1,TRBJ2-7,.,TGCGCCAGCAGCTTGCCGGCCTACGAGCAGTACTTC,CASSLPAYEQYF
.,TRBV27,TRBJ1-5,.,TGTGCCAGCAGTTTACGGCAGGCTAGCAATCAGCCCCAGCATTTT,CASSLRQASNQPQHF
.,TRBV28,TRBJ2-3,TRBD2,TGTGCCAGCAGTGTCTCTAGCGGGAGTTACACAGATACGCAGTATTTT,CASSVSSGSYTDTQYF
.,TRBV15,TRBJ1-2,.,TGTGCCACCAGCGCGACAGACTTCAACTATGGCTACACCTTC,CATSATDFNYGYTF
.,TRBV21-1,TRBJ1-5,.,TGTGCCAGCAGAGCAAATGAGGACAGGATCAACACCCCTAGCAATCAGCCCCAGCATTTT,CASRANEDRINTPSNQPQHF
few,TRBV28,TRBJ2-7,.,TGTGCCAGCAGTTATAGCAGCTCCTACGAGCAGTACTTC,CASSYSSSYEQYF
.,TRBV28,TRBJ2-3,TRBD2,TGTGCCAGCAGTTTGGGTTATAGCGGGAGACGTGGTACGCAGTATTTT,CASSLGYSGRRGTQYF
.,TRBV5-8,TRBJ2-5,.,TGTGCCAGCAGCTTGGGGCAGCGATCGCAAGAGACCCAGTACTTC,CASSLGQRSQETQYF
.,TRBV11-2,TRBJ1-1,.,TGTGCCAGCAGCCCTCTGCGGGGTGAAACTGAAGCTTTCTTT,CASSPLRGETEAFF
.,TRBV2,TRBJ1-5,.,TGTGCCAGCGTGGGGCAGATCAATCAGCCCCAGCATTTT,CASVGQINQPQHF
.,TRBV7-8,TRBJ1-2,.,TGTGCCAGCAGCTTAGCGGGCGGGAGGCGGAACTATGGCTACACCTTC,CASSLAGGRRNYGYTF
.,TRBV28,TRBJ2-3,TRBD1,TGTGCCAGCAGTTTACCACAGGGGGCTGCAGATACGCAGTATTTT,CASSLPQGAADTQYF
.,TRBV7-9,TRBJ1-1,TRBD1,TGTGCCAGCAGCGTTAGACAGGGAGCAAACACTGAAGCTTTCTTT,CASSVRQGANTEAFF
.,TRBV2,TRBJ1-1,.,TGTGCCAGCAGGTGGCAAGGGAGCACTGAAGCTTTCTTT,CASRWQGSTEAFF
.,TRBV4-1,TRBJ2-1,TRBD1,TGCGCCAGCAGCCCACCAGGGACAGGGCTCTACAATGAGCAGTTCTTC,CASSPPGTGLYNEQFF
once,TRBV19,TRBJ1-2,.,TGTGCCAGTAGTGGGGGGACTGCGGGAGGCTACACCTTC,CASSGGTAGGYTF
once,TRBV5-6,TRBJ1-2,.,TGTGCCAGCAGCTTAGGGGCTGGCTACACCTTC,CASSLGAGYTF
once,TRBV10-3,TRBJ2-2,TRBD1,TGTGCCATCAGTCCCTTCATAGGGACAGGGACCACCGGGGAGCTGTTTTTT,CAISPFIGTGTTGELFF
.,TRBV6-1,TRBJ2-2,.,TGTGCCAGCAGTGAAGCGCGGAGGGGGGAGCTGTTTTTT,CASSEARRGELFF
.,TRBV20-1,TRBJ1-2,TRBD1,TGCAGTGTAAACAGGGGCTATGGCTACACCTTC,CSVNRGYGYTF
.,TRBV2,TRBJ2-5,.,TGTGCCAGCAGTGCGGCAGGGGCGTACGGGGAGACCCAGTACTTC,CASSAAGAYGETQYF
.,TRBV10-3,TRBJ2-7,TRBD1,TGTGCCATCAGTGAGTCTGAGGGGGCGCCGAAGTACTTC,CAISESEGAPKYF
.,TRBV29-1,TRBJ2-7,.,TGCAGCGTTTCTAGCATTTGGTACGAGCAGTACTTC,CSVSSIWYEQYF
.,TRBV7-9,TRBJ2-5,TRBD2,TGTGCCAGCAGCCCGGGACTAGCGGGAGGAGAGACCCAGTACTTC,CASSPGLAGGETQYF
.,TRBV5-1,TRBJ2-1,TRBD1,TGCGCCAGCAGCTCAGCCGGGACAGGGTTCAATGAGCAGTTCTTC,CASSSAGTGFNEQFF
.,TRBV5-1,TRBJ2-1,TRBD2,TGCGCCAGCAGCTTGGCCTTGGGAGGGCCAAATGAGCAGTTCTTC,CASSLALGGPNEQFF
.,TRBV10-3,TRBJ1-6,TRBD1,TGTGCCAGCAGCCTAAGGACAGGGGAAAATTCACCCCTCCACTTT,CASSLRTGENSPLHF
.,TRBV2,TRBJ1-6,TRBD1,TGTGCCAGCCGGGACAGGGAAAATTCACCCCTCCACTTT,CASRDRENSPLHF
.,TRBV4-1,TRBJ1-6,.,TGCGCCAGCAGCCAAGATTCGGACAGCTCCTATAATTCACCCCTCCACTTT,CASSQDSDSSYNSPLHF
.,TRBV27,TRBJ1-1,TRBD1,TGTGCCAGCAGTTTGGGGACAGGGGGCGCCCGGAACACTGAAGCTTTCTTT,CASSLGTGGARNTEAFF
.,TRBV5-1,TRBJ1-5,.,TGCGCCAGCAGCTTGGCAGGAAGCAATCAGCCCCAGCATTTT,CASSLAGSNQPQHF
.,TRBV7-9,TRBJ1-2,.,TGTGCCAGCAGCTTGGCTGGGGGGGACTATGGCTACACCTTC,CASSLAGGDYGYTF